This T cell receptor (beta chain) appears in the sequencing data of a study of T cell responses to AZD1222 COVID-19 vaccine. Across the study: Second-dose intervals of approximately 4 or approximately 12 weeks were pooled. Study findings and constraints: Donor demographics were predominantly white British with a female majority; clonal diversity may be underestimated. Reports say nearly half of spike-specific TCRs go after unmutated variant regions. Seropositive at baseline were only six AZD1222 recipients.

For this clone: The antigen remains unidentified. Other nucleotide sequences from this sample produce the same CDR3.

Clones were sequenced by immunoSEQ multiplex PCR, and TCRdb holds only the in-frame ones, with some missing. The data hold approximately 130,000 clones, with approximately 85% observed a single time. Germline lookup yields CDR1 SGHRS and CDR2 YFSETQ. The CDR3 runs to 14 residues. V lost 0 bases and J lost 3; bases outside the gene matches: 2. This TCR was sampled from an adult in good health. The material was peripheral blood, obtained on day 0 of AZD1222 vaccination. This chain uses TRBV5-1 with TRBJ2-7, with 8 bases lining up with TRBD2. Here the CDR3 reads CASSLGSGSYEQYF. CDR3 nucleotide sequence: TGCGCCAGCAGCTTGGGCAGCGGGAGCTACGAGCAGTACTTC.